These 20 T cell receptor beta chains share one sample of origin, sequenced in a study of cytomegalovirus exposure and HLA in healthy donors. Profiling relied on immunoSEQ multiplex PCR, and the TCRdb table lists in-frame clones only, not all of them. The sample contains roughly 150,000 clones, 84% of which appear only once. The material sequenced was PBMCs. Receptors originate from a man aged 30 to 45 in good health and CMV-seropositive.

A remark on this clone: The junction does not match germline at one end; this may be a read error. The rearrangement links TRBV5-6 to TRBJ1-1, with 8 bases identical to TRBD1. The germline V gene has CDR1 SGHDT and CDR2 YYEEEE. The CDR3 has 12 amino acids. DNA for the CDR3: TGTGCCAGCAGCAGAGGGACAGGAATTAGCCTTTTT. This codes for CASSRGTGISLF.

The rearrangement joins TRBV6-4 to TRBJ2-3, with 11 bases aligning to TRBD2. The germline V gene has CDR1 MRHNA and CDR2 SNTAGT. With V trimmed by 6 bases and J by 2 bases, 4 bases remained unmatched. The CDR3 contains 15 residues. CDR3 coding DNA: TGTGCCAGCAGCTTAGCGGGGGGGCACACAGATACGCAGTATTTT. This encodes CASSLAGGHTDTQYF.

The V gene is TRBV30, the J gene TRBJ1-2; TRBD1 matches 7 bases. Trimming removed 5 bases from V and 8 bases from J; junction bases left unmatched: 11. The CDR3 is 13 residues long. Germline CDR1 reads GTSNPN; CDR2 reads SVGIG (reference sequence). The CDR3 sequence is CAWASGGGRGYTF. The CDR3 DNA reads as TGTGCCTGGGCATCAGGGGGAGGACGAGGCTACACCTTC. Full variable domain (rest looked up from reference TRBV30 and TRBJ1-2): SQTIHQWPATLVQPVGSPLSLECTVEGTSNPNLYWYRQAAGRGLQLLFYSVGIGQISSEVPQNLSASRPQDRQFILSSKKLLLSDSGFYLCAWASGGGRGYTFGSGTRLTVV.

V and J are TRBV7-2 and TRBJ2-1; 8 bases line up with TRBD2. There are 15 residues in the CDR3. V lost 3 bases and J lost 5; bases outside the gene matches: 6. Germline-derived CDR1 and CDR2 are SGHTA and FQGNSA. The CDR3 sequence: CASSFRGGPHNEQFF. CDR3 coding DNA: TGTGCCAGCAGCTTTCGGGGGGGCCCCCACAATGAGCAGTTCTTC.

The chain recombines TRBV7-3 with TRBJ1-2; 7 bases fit TRBD1. The CDR3 has 15 residues. Germline V gene data show CDR1 as SGHTA and CDR2 as FQGTGA. The V gene end was trimmed by 3 bases and the J gene end by 2 bases; junction bases not matched to a gene: 6. This CDR3 reads CASSFLDRENYGYTF. CDR3 nucleotide sequence: TGTGCCAGCAGCTTCCTAGACAGGGAGAACTATGGCTACACCTTC. The whole variable domain, remainder taken from reference TRBV7-3 and TRBJ1-2, is GAGVSQTPSNKVTEKGKYVELRCDPISGHTALYWYRQSLGQGPEFLIYFQGTGAADDSGLPNDRFFAVRPEGSVSTLKIQRTERGDSAVYLCASSFLDRENYGYTFGSGTRLTVV.

The chain recombines TRBV4-1 with TRBJ2-5; D is perhaps TRBD2 (5 bases). Germline CDR1 reads MGHRA; CDR2 reads YSYEKL. The CDR3 totals 16 residues. The V gene lost 5 bases and the J gene lost 4 bases, with 20 bases spanning the gap. The CDR3 spells CASSSQSSGFRETQYF. In DNA form, the CDR3 reads TGCGCCAGCAGCTCCCAGTCATCGGGATTTAGAGAGACCCAGTACTTC.

This chain links TRBV6-1 with TRBJ2-7; TRBD1 matches at 9 bases. From germline, CDR1 is MNHNS and CDR2 SASEGT. V trimming: 3 bases; J trimming: 5 bases; junction bases outside the gene matches: 8. This CDR3 has 15 residues. CDR3 loop: CASSDPGQGYHEQYF. As DNA, the CDR3 is TGTGCCAGCAGTGACCCGGGACAGGGTTACCACGAGCAGTACTTC.

Only a few counts were recorded for this clone. V gene TRBV2 combines with J gene TRBJ1-5; TRBD1 aligns across 8 bases. The V segment lost 5 bases and the J segment 5 bases; nucleotides outside the gene matches: 5. The CDR3 sequence is 14 residues long. Germline CDR1 is SNHLY and CDR2 is FYNNEI. CDR3 residues: CASSTDRGYQPQHF. In nucleotides, the CDR3 is TGTGCCAGCAGTACAGACAGGGGATATCAGCCCCAGCATTTT.

The chain is built from TRBV9 and TRBJ2-7; 8 bases map to TRBD2. The CDR3 contains 14 residues. CDR1 and CDR2 (germline): SGDLS, YYNGEE. J gave up 3 bases and V 7 bases, and 9 bases lay outside the gene matches. Here the CDR3 DNA reads TGTGCCAGCGGCCCAGCGGGGGAATACTACGAGCAGTACTTC. This codes for CASGPAGEYYEQYF.

The V call is TRBV30, the J call TRBJ1-2; TRBD1 matches at 10 bases. CDR3 length: 15 residues. Per the germline V gene, CDR1 is GTSNPN and CDR2 is SVGIG (reference sequence). V trimming: 3 bases; J trimming: 3 bases; junction bases outside the gene matches: 7. CDR3: CAWSFPTGGDYGYTF. The CDR3 DNA is TGTGCCTGGAGCTTCCCGACAGGGGGCGACTATGGCTACACCTTC.

The chain recombines TRBV7-2 with TRBJ1-1; 7 bases fit TRBD1. After removal of 4 bases from V and 5 bases from J, the junction contained 10 bases not matched to a gene. CDR3 length equals 15 residues. CDR1 is SGHTA and CDR2 is FQGNSA in the germline V gene. The CDR3 is CASSSSQGGRTEAFF. Here the CDR3 DNA reads TGTGCCAGCAGCTCCTCGCAAGGGGGCCGAACTGAAGCTTTCTTT.

The chain has TRBV28 and TRBJ1-4; 10 bases map to TRBD1. Germline V gene lookup returns CDR1 MDHEN and CDR2 SYDVKM. This CDR3 has 15 amino acids. V shed 3 bases and J 8 bases; nucleotides not matched to a gene: 6. The CDR3 sequence: CASSFPGTGEEKLFF. The CDR3 nucleotides are TGTGCCAGCAGTTTCCCCGGGACAGGGGAGGAAAAACTGTTTTTT.

The chain uses TRBV7-9 and TRBJ1-5; 10 nucleotides match TRBD1. V lost 6 bases, J lost 4 bases, and 0 bases stayed unmatched. This CDR3 is 13 amino acids long. Germline-derived CDR1 and CDR2 are SEHNR and FQNEAQ (reference sequence). The CDR3: CASRGQGNQPQHF. In DNA form, the CDR3 reads TGTGCCAGCAGGGGACAGGGGAATCAGCCCCAGCATTTT.

This chain joins TRBV6-4 and TRBJ2-4; 7 bases align to TRBD2. CDR1 and CDR2 from the germline V gene are MRHNA and SNTAGT. The trim removed 2 bases at V and 6 bases at J, leaving 22 bases unmatched. This CDR3 has 20 amino acids. The CDR3 loop reads CASSDNKREGRGNVRNIQYF. DNA for the CDR3: TGTGCCAGCAGTGACAATAAGCGGGAAGGCCGGGGTAACGTTAGAAACATTCAGTACTTC.

The table lists this clone with a few counts. The rearrangement uses TRBV5-4 and TRBJ2-2, with 14 bases that match TRBD2. The CDR3 is 15 amino acids. The germline gives CDR1 SGHNT, CDR2 YYREEE (reference sequence). V lost 4 bases to trimming and J lost 9 bases; unmatched junction nucleotides: 5. CDR3 nucleotide sequence: TGTGCCAGCAGCCAGGGACTAGCGGGAGTAAGGGAGCTGTTTTTT. Protein: CASSQGLAGVRELFF. Combining the CDR3 with reference TRBV5-4 and TRBJ2-2 gives the whole variable domain ETGVTQSPTHLIKTRGQQVTLRCSSQSGHNTVSWYQQALGQGPQFIFQYYREEENGRGNFPPRFSGLQFPNYSSELNVNALELDDSALYLCASSQGLAGVRELFFGEGSRLTVL.

This chain links TRBV28 with TRBJ1-2, with TRBD1 matching 7 bases. Germline-derived CDR1 and CDR2 are MDHEN and SYDVKM. This CDR3 contains 16 residues. V was clipped by 2 bases and J by 8 bases; unmatched bases: 14. The CDR3 here is CASSLQSQGPVEGYTF. The DNA of the CDR3 is TGTGCCAGCAGTTTACAGTCACAGGGGCCCGTGGAGGGCTACACCTTC.

The rearrangement joins TRBV28 to TRBJ1-2; D unclear. V gave up 4 bases and J gave up 4 bases, with 7 bases separating them. The CDR3 covers 12 residues. Germline loops: CDR1 MDHEN, CDR2 SYDVKM. The CDR3 reads CASSSMAYGYTF. In DNA form, the CDR3 reads TGTGCCAGCAGTTCCATGGCCTATGGCTACACCTTC.

The chain joins TRBV9 to TRBJ1-3, with a weak D call TRBD1 (6 bases). Germline CDR1 is SGDLS and CDR2 is YYNGEE. The CDR3 length is 14 residues. Between the trimmed V and J ends, which lost 3 bases and 2 bases, there was a span of 9 bases. The CDR3 region is CASSAGVAGNTIYF. The CDR3 DNA follows: TGTGCCAGCAGCGCAGGGGTAGCTGGAAACACCATATATTTT. The entire variable domain, with the rest obtained from reference TRBV9 and TRBJ1-3, is as follows: DSGVTQTPKHLITATGQRVTLRCSPRSGDLSVYWYQQSLDQGLQFLIQYYNGEERAKGNILERFSAQQFPDLHSELNLSSLELGDSALYFCASSAGVAGNTIYFGEGSWLTVV.

This clone showed up just once. This chain joins TRBV10-2 and TRBJ1-4, with 7 positions matching TRBD1. Germline V gives CDR1 WSHSY, CDR2 SAAADI. The CDR3 consists of 14 residues. V shed 6 bases and J 5 bases; nucleotides not matched to a gene: 6. The CDR3 loop is CASSGGQDNEKLFF. The CDR3 coding sequence is TGCGCCAGCAGCGGAGGACAGGACAATGAAAAACTGTTTTTT.

The V and J genes are TRBV9 and TRBJ1-4, with D possibly TRBD1 on 5 matching bases. The CDR3 loop spans 14 amino acids. The V gene's germline CDR1 is SGDLS and CDR2 YYNGEE. Trimming cost V 4 bases and J 8 bases, with 15 bases left between them. For the CDR3, the DNA is TGTGCCAGCAGCCCCCACAGGCGGGGGGAAAAACTGTTTTTT. This translates into CASSPHRRGEKLFF.